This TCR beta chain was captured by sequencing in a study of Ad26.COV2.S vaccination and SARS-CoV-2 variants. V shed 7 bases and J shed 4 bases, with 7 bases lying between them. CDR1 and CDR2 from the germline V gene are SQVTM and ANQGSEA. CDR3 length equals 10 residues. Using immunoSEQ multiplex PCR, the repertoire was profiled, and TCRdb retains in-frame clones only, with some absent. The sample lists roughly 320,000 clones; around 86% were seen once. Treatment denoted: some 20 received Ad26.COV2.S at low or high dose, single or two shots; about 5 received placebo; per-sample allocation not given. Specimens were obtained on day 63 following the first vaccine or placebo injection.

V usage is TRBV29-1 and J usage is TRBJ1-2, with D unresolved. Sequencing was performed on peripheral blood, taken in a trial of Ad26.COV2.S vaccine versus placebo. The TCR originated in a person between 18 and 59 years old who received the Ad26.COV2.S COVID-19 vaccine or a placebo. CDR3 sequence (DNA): TGCAGCGACATTGGCTATGGCTACACCTTC. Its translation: CSDIGYGYTF.